These 6 T cell receptor beta chains originate from one sample sequenced in a study of shared clonotypes between healthy human individuals. Assay used: immunoSEQ multiplex PCR; TCRdb lists only in-frame clones, some missing. This table holds about 2 million clones, over 85% found once. The sample was naive CD4+ T cells sorted from blood. This sample's subset: CD45RA+ positively selected. The receptors come from a man in his late teens or twenties in good health.

In regard to this clone: A much larger clone is a single base away; this may be a read error. The sample carries other DNA sequences with the same CDR3. The chain combines TRBV6-5 with TRBJ2-7; the D is unclear. CDR1 and CDR2 (germline): MNHEY, SVGAGI. Trimming removed 4 bases at V and 3 bases at J, with 4 bases between. This CDR3 is 11 amino acids long. The CDR3 is CASSSYYEQYF. The CDR3 nucleotides are TGTGCCAGCAGTTCCTACTACGAGCAGTACTTC.

Regarding this clone: Other DNA variants within this sample encode the same CDR3. The V and J genes are TRBV27 and TRBJ1-6; D is possibly TRBD1 (5 bases). The CDR3 consists of 14 residues. The V gene lost 5 bases and the J gene lost 0 bases, with 5 bases spanning the gap. CDR1 and CDR2 (germline): MNHEY, SMNVEV (reference sequence). This CDR3 reads CASSQGSYNSPLHF. In DNA form, the CDR3 reads TGTGCCAGCAGTCAGGGCTCCTATAATTCACCCCTCCACTTT.

The V gene is TRBV2, the J gene TRBJ2-5; unclear D gene. CDR3 length: 13 amino acids. V was cut by 7 bases and J by 2 bases, with 11 bases left in between. In germline, CDR1 is SNHLY, CDR2 FYNNEI. The CDR3 region is CASMSLPQETQYF. The CDR3 coding sequence is TGTGCCAGCATGTCGCTGCCGCAAGAGACCCAGTACTTC. Looking up the rest from reference TRBV2 and TRBJ2-5 gives the full variable domain: EPEVTQTPSHQVTQMGQEVILRCVPISNHLYFYWYRQILGQKVEFLVSFYNNEISEKSEIFDDQFSVERPDGSNFTLKIRSTKLEDSAMYFCASMSLPQETQYFGPGTRLLVL.

As concerns this clone: Within the sample, other DNA sequences also encode this same CDR3. V usage is TRBV7-6 and J usage is TRBJ2-1; 10 nucleotides line up with TRBD2. The germline V gene encodes CDR1 SGHVS and CDR2 FNYEAQ. The CDR3 sequence is 15 residues long. J lost 8 bases, V lost 0 bases, and 4 bases had no gene match. CDR3 amino acids: CASSLAGLAIDEQFF. As DNA, the CDR3 is TGTGCCAGCAGCTTAGCGGGACTAGCGATCGATGAGCAGTTCTTC.

This sequence joins TRBV11-2 and TRBJ2-1, with unresolved D. The germline V and J ends were trimmed by 5 bases and 12 bases, with 14 bases remaining between them. The CDR3 runs to 12 residues. Germline CDR1 SGHAT, CDR2 FQNNGV. The CDR3 here is CASSLGWEGQFF. The CDR3 nucleotides read TGTGCCAGCAGCCTAGGGTGGGAAGGGCAGTTCTTC.

This chain uses TRBV11-3 with TRBJ2-7, with D tentatively TRBD1 (6 bases). In germline, CDR1 is SGHNT, CDR2 YENEEA. The CDR3 extends over 16 amino acids. V lost 3 bases and J lost 2, with 17 bases in between. The CDR3 protein is CASSLLHDRRTYEQYF. CDR3 coding DNA: TGTGCCAGCAGCTTGTTACATGACAGGCGAACCTACGAGCAGTACTTC. Full variable domain (rest looked up from reference TRBV11-3 and TRBJ2-7): EAGVVQSPRYKIIEKKQPVAFWCNPISGHNTLYWYLQNLGQGPELLIRYENEEAVDDSQLPKDRFSAERLKGVDSTLKIQPAELGDSAVYLCASSLLHDRRTYEQYFGPGTRLTVT.